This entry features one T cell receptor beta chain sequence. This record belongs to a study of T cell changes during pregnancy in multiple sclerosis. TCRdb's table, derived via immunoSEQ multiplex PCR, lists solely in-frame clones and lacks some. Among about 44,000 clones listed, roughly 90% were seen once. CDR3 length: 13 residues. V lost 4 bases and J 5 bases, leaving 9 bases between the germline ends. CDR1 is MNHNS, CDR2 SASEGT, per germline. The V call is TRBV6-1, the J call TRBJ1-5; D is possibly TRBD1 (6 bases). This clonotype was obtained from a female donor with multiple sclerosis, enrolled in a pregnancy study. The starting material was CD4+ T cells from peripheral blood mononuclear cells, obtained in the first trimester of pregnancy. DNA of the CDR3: TGTGCCAGCAGTGGGTCAGGGGATCAGCCCCAGCATTTT. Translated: CASSGSGDQPQHF.